The 10 T cell receptor beta chains below were found in one sample sequenced in a study of cytomegalovirus exposure and HLA in healthy donors. PCR amplification relied on 60 Vbeta primers (plus 13 Jbeta primers). Generated by immunoSEQ multiplex PCR, the TCRdb table keeps only in-frame clones and is missing some. The data contain approximately 160,000 clones, 75% of them seen just once; the ten biggest clones take up 2.5% to 3%. Sequencing used PBMCs. These receptors were obtained from a woman aged 45-65 years in good health and CMV-seropositive.

This clone was counted between two and nine times. The V gene is TRBV6-1, the J gene TRBJ2-1; 8 bases are a match to TRBD2. The CDR3 covers 15 residues. Germline lookup yields CDR1 MNHNS and CDR2 SASEGT. V trimming: 5 bases; J trimming: 0 bases; junction bases outside the gene matches: 3. CDR3 region: CASSSGGFSYNEQFF. The DNA of the CDR3 is TGTGCCAGCAGTAGCGGGGGATTCTCCTACAATGAGCAGTTCTTC.

This clone was counted only a few times. This chain joins TRBV7-9 and TRBJ2-1, with TRBD1 matching over 10 bases. The J segment lost 7 bases and the V segment lost 5 bases, leaving 8 bases of the junction unmatched. This CDR3 comprises 15 residues. Per germline, CDR1 SEHNR and CDR2 FQNEAQ (reference sequence). CDR3 DNA sequence: TGTGCCAGCAGCCCGGGACAGGGGATCAAGAATGAGCAGTTCTTC. Translated, it gives CASSPGQGIKNEQFF.

The chain combines TRBV7-4 with TRBJ1-5; no clear D. The germline gives CDR1 SGHVT, CDR2 SQSDAQ. Trimming took off 11 bases at V and 5 bases at J, with 13 bases between the two ends. This CDR3 contains 12 residues. CDR3 protein: CARFRVDQPQHF. The DNA of the CDR3 is TGTGCCCGCTTCCGGGTCGATCAGCCCCAGCATTTT. The full variable domain, in which reference TRBV7-4 and TRBJ1-5 provide the parts outside the CDR3, is GAGVSQSPRYKVAKRGRDVALRCDSISGHVTLYWYRQTLGQGSEVLTYSQSDAQRDKSGRPSGRFSAERPERSVSTLKIQRTEQGDSAVYLCARFRVDQPQHFGDGTRLSIL.

The chain carries TRBV5-4 and TRBJ1-3; TRBD1 might be the D (5 bases). Trimming cost V 5 bases and J 7 bases, with 16 bases left between them. The CDR3 runs 14 residues. The germline V gene has CDR1 SGHNT and CDR2 YYREEE (reference sequence). The CDR3 is CASRSLGGDNTIYF. The CDR3 DNA reads as TGTGCCAGCAGATCCCTTGGGGGGGACAACACCATATATTTT.

This clone was detected only a few times. The junction differs from germline at one of its ends, possibly a read error. The chain employs TRBV7-9 and TRBJ1-2; maybe TRBD1 (5 bases). Germline V gene lookup returns CDR1 SEHNR and CDR2 FQNEAQ (reference sequence). This CDR3 comprises 14 residues. CDR3 coding DNA: TGTTCCAGCAGTCTCCTGGGGGGACACTATGGCTACACCTTC. As protein: CSSSLLGGHYGYTF.

In this sample, this clone turned up once. At one end, the junction sequence differs from germline, possibly due to a read error. Written as DNA, the CDR3 is TGTTCCAGCAGCTTAGCGCACGTTACTACTAGACAGGACTATTCACCCCTCCACTTT. Protein sequence: CSSSLAHVTTRQDYSPLHF. The chain uses TRBV7-9 and TRBJ1-6; a possible D gene is TRBD1 (6 bases). The CDR3 is 19 residues long. The germline V gene encodes CDR1 SEHNR and CDR2 FQNEAQ (reference sequence).

The rearrangement uses TRBV18 and TRBJ2-1, with 15 bases matching TRBD2. J lost 5 bases, V lost 3 bases, and 5 bases had no gene match. The CDR3 spans 17 residues. Germline values: CDR1 KGHSH, CDR2 LQKENI. The CDR3, as DNA: TGTGCCAGCTCACCCTGGACTAGCGGGGGGGGAGACAATGAGCAGTTCTTC. Translating gives CASSPWTSGGGDNEQFF. The complete variable domain, with remaining parts taken from reference TRBV18 and TRBJ2-1, reads NAGVMQNPRHLVRRRGQEARLRCSPMKGHSHVYWYRQLPEEGLKFMVYLQKENIIDESGMPKERFSAEFPKEGPSILRIQQVVRGDSAAYFCASSPWTSGGGDNEQFFGPGTRLTVL.

The chain links TRBV4-2 to TRBJ1-3, with TRBD1 identical over 7 bases. The junction had 4 bases not matched to a gene; V was cut back by 2 bases and J by 3 bases. Germline assignment: CDR1 LGHNA and CDR2 YNFKEQ. The CDR3 has 15 amino acids. CDR3 nucleotides: TGTGCCAGCAGCCAACAAACAGGGGTTGGAAACACCATATATTTT. Amino acid sequence: CASSQQTGVGNTIYF.

The rearrangement joins TRBV30 to TRBJ2-7; no definite D call. The CDR3 is 12 residues long. V lost 0 bases to trimming and J lost 6 bases, with 9 bases between them. Per germline, CDR1 GTSNPN and CDR2 SVGIG (reference sequence). In DNA, the CDR3 is TGTGCCTGGAGTGTCAAAGGCGGCGAGCAGTACTTC. Protein sequence: CAWSVKGGEQYF.

This sequence joins TRBV30 and TRBJ2-5; D is undetermined. The CDR3 runs 12 residues. Germline CDR1 reads GTSNPN; CDR2 reads SVGIG (reference sequence). V was trimmed by 3 bases and J by 5 bases, leaving 10 bases between them. The CDR3 protein is CAWSLIVETQYF. The CDR3 DNA sequence: TGTGCCTGGAGCCTTATCGTGGAGACCCAGTACTTC.